This T cell receptor beta chain was sequenced in a study of blood T cell repertoires in COVID-19. Data came from immunoSEQ multiplex PCR; TCRdb stores just in-frame clones and leaves some out. The sample carries just over 300,000 clones, roughly 85% recorded once. The germline V and J ends were trimmed by 3 bases and 4 bases, with 9 bases remaining between them. The CDR3 is made up of 13 amino acids. CDR1 and CDR2 (germline): KGHSH, LQKENI. For recovered donors of Cohort 3, there were two negative PCRs, clearance, or symptom resolution. This chain joins TRBV18 and TRBJ1-2, with D unresolved. The source material was PBMCs or T cells enriched from blood (not recorded which). This clonotype originated in a young man who had recovered from COVID-19. In DNA form, the CDR3 reads TGTGCCAGCTCACCGGAACAGCTCTATGGCTACACCTTC. Translation gives CASSPEQLYGYTF.